What follows is one TCR beta chain and its context. Its antigen is undetermined. Assay: immunoSEQ multiplex PCR; the TCRdb copy retains only in-frame clones and omits some. The table shows 65,000 to 80,000 clones, with 86% occurring only once. The CDR3 runs 14 residues. From germline, CDR1 is SGHTA and CDR2 FQGNSA. V was cut by 5 bases and J by 5 bases, with 15 bases left in between. This specimen belongs to a study of radiation and T cells in renal cell carcinoma. Study-level findings and limits: From baseline, blood top tumor clonotypes peaked at 2 weeks post-radiation.

The sample's time point: blood 2 weeks post-SBRT. The treatment was: 15 Gy SBRT to primary tumor, nephrectomy 4 weeks later. This renal cell carcinoma was of the clear cell type. Sequenced material: blood, taken from a patient whose treatment included radiotherapy and nephrectomy. This chain links TRBV7-2 with TRBJ1-2; tentative D call: TRBD1 (6 bases). This sequence originates from a woman between 45 and 60 years old with renal cell carcinoma. CDR3 sequence reads: CASSTNAGAYGYTF. The CDR3 coding sequence is TGTGCCAGCAGCACCAACGCAGGGGCGTATGGCTACACCTTC.